Listed below are T cell receptor beta chains from one sample, sequenced in a study of CD4+ T cells in melanoma. Clones were read by immunoSEQ multiplex PCR, and TCRdb kept only the in-frame ones, dropping some. Here the sample spans about 140,000 clones, 80% to 95% being singletons. Receptors were obtained from a human donor with melanoma. Both conserved end residues are part of each CDR3. A D gene is named only where the DNA matches it firmly. Size is omitted from some rows. Given values are once, few, many or a class for expanded clones.

TRBV19,NA,TRBJ2-1,once,CASTQGPYNEQFF,TGTGCCAGTACTCAGGGGCCCTACAATGAGCAGTTCTTC
TRBV5-1,TRBD2,TRBJ2-3,NA,CASSFSGATDTQYF,TGCGCCAGCAGCTTTAGCGGGGCCACAGATACGCAGTATTTT
TRBV5-1,NA,TRBJ1-4,NA,CASTYSGEKLFF,TGCGCCAGCACCTACTCGGGGGAAAAACTGTTTTTT
TRBV2,NA,TRBJ2-5,NA,CASSERRQETQYF,TGTGCCAGCAGTGAACGCAGGCAAGAGACCCAGTACTTC
TRBV6-5,NA,TRBJ2-3,NA,CASSPDRSDTQYF,TGTGCCAGCAGCCCCGACAGGTCAGATACGCAGTATTTT
TRBV6-5,NA,TRBJ1-4,NA,CASRFAGYTEKLFF,TGTGCCAGCAGATTCGCAGGGTACACTGAAAAACTGTTTTTT
TRBV7-8,NA,TRBJ1-6,NA,CASSFQSTYNSPLHF,TGTGCCAGCAGCTTTCAGTCGACCTATAATTCACCCCTCCACTTT
TRBV4-1,NA,TRBJ2-5,NA,CASSQRGDQETQYF,TGCGCCAGCAGCCAGAGGGGGGACCAAGAGACCCAGTACTTC
TRBV5-1,NA,TRBJ2-5,once,CASSLGVGNNQETQYF,TGCGCCAGCAGCTTGGGGGTGGGGAATAACCAAGAGACCCAGTACTTC
TRBV5-1,NA,TRBJ2-1,NA,CASSTGAGNEQFF,TGCGCCAGCAGCACCGGGGCAGGCAATGAGCAGTTCTTC
TRBV19,NA,TRBJ1-5,NA,CASSTKAGDQPQHF,TGTGCCAGTAGTACGAAAGCCGGTGATCAGCCCCAGCATTTT
TRBV5-5,TRBD1,TRBJ2-7,NA,CASSFSGTGRYEQYF,TGTGCCAGCAGCTTTTCCGGGACAGGCCGATACGAGCAGTACTTC